The rows below give T cell receptor beta chains drawn from one sample of a study of cytomegalovirus exposure and HLA in healthy donors. Method: immunoSEQ multiplex PCR; TCRdb's copy keeps in-frame clones and lacks some. The data show 100,000 to 150,000 clones, with 75% to 85% seen just once and 5.5% to 7% held by the top ten. Sequencing used PBMCs. The receptors originated from a woman between 40 and 55 years old in good health and CMV-seropositive. Both conserved end residues are part of each CDR3. Size is stated for part of the rows, as once, few or many counts, or as a class when the clone is expanded.

TRBJ2-7 | NA | TRBV23-1 | CASSQSLRDRGYEQYF
TRBJ1-5 | NA | TRBV6-6 | CASSYVSRAFNQPQHF
TRBJ2-7 | NA | TRBV7-3 | CASSQCEQYF
TRBJ2-7 | NA | TRBV2 | CASGTGTGIYEQYF
TRBJ2-1 | NA | TRBV7-2 | CASSLDGQGVREQFF
TRBJ2-5 | NA | TRBV20-1 | CAGGPQETQYF
TRBJ2-3 | NA | TRBV14 | CASSQVVVDTQYF
TRBJ2-7 | NA | TRBV5-8 | CASSRGQDPSYEQYF
TRBJ2-5 | NA | TRBV18 | CASSPPSEGGETQYF
TRBJ2-1 | NA | TRBV2 | CASSGGEVDSAYNEQFF
TRBJ1-1 | NA | TRBV28 | CASSLSPRRGTEAFF
TRBJ1-6 | NA | TRBV7-2 | CASTGVSSYNSPLHF
TRBJ1-2 | NA | TRBV27 | CASSISSTGGYGYTF
TRBJ1-5 | NA | TRBV5-1 | CASSLGTVPNQPQHF
TRBJ2-2 | NA | TRBV7-9 | CASSLASGTANTGELFF
TRBJ1-2 | once | TRBV7-9 | CASSPWTGGDYGYTF
TRBJ2-2 | few | TRBV5-1 | CASSLLAGVNTGELFF
NA | NA | TRBV5-1 | CASSLVGSSYEQYF
NA | NA | TRBV7-2 | CASSLDYEQYF
TRBJ2-7 | NA | TRBV18 | CASSLSYEQYF
TRBJ1-1 | NA | TRBV11-2 | CASSLAPGQLNTEAFF
TRBJ2-2 | once | TRBV27 | CASSLGRTGELFF
TRBJ2-2 | NA | TRBV6-1 | CASIDQGVGELFF
TRBJ2-1 | NA | TRBV5-6 | CASSLGQVYNEQFF
TRBJ2-5 | NA | TRBV6-1 | CASSSLSGRGETQYF
TRBJ2-1 | NA | TRBV14 | CASSQWAPLAGGISYNEQFF
TRBJ1-2 | NA | TRBV4-1 | CASSQEGQTNYGYTF
TRBJ2-2 | NA | TRBV4-3 | CASSQRAGLAGEGKTGELFF
TRBJ1-2 | NA | TRBV5-1 | CASSSNGGGQANYGYTF